This T cell receptor beta chain was captured in a study of CD8+ T cells in alopecia areata. Overall study: The tofacitinib course ran for 6 to 18 months and was followed by 6 months off drug.

Regarding this clone: Its target is unknown.

Findings of the study overall: Sequencing of scalp samples also includes resident alphabeta T cells from normal skin. In lesional scalp, particularly from alopecia totalis/universalis, clonality was higher than in normal scalp.

Trimming shortened V by 0 bases and J by 4 bases, and 11 bases separated the two germline ends. The CDR3 totals 16 residues. The V gene's germline CDR1 is SGDLS and CDR2 YYNGEE. Obtained from alopecia areata patients were lesional scalp punch biopsies along with peripheral blood. Reverse transcription of extracted RNA yielded cDNA, which provided the sequencing template. Method: immunoSEQ multiplex PCR; TCRdb's copy keeps in-frame clones and lacks some. The table shows some 180,000 clones, with roughly 59% occurring only once. The TCR originated in a human donor with alopecia areata. The sequences come from CD4+ T cells sorted from blood, collected at week 0. This chain links TRBV9 with TRBJ2-6; the D gene is possibly TRBD1 (6 bases). CDR3 sequence: CASSVVQGPGANVLTF. As DNA, the CDR3 is TGTGCCAGCAGCGTAGTTCAGGGGCCGGGGGCCAACGTCCTGACTTTC.